These T cell receptor beta chains were read from a single sample in a study of shared T cell receptors in the human thymus. Data came from immunoSEQ multiplex PCR; TCRdb stores just in-frame clones and leaves some out. This sample has about 660,000 clones, with 87% found just once. This sample was also put to use in a study of human thymus T cells.

Sequenced: thymocytes. Receptors originate from a boy in the first two years of life with a congenital heart defect. Each CDR3 is given with its conserved first and last residue. The order of the fields is CDR3 length, V gene, D gene, J gene, clone size, CDR3 protein, CDR3 DNA. D genes are given only for firm matches. A row's size may be missing; if present it is once, few, many or a size class.

16,TRBV29-1,NA,TRBJ2-1,NA,CSVERRTELSYNEQFF,TGCAGCGTTGAACGGCGGACTGAACTTTCCTACAATGAGCAGTTCTTC
16,TRBV4-3,NA,TRBJ1-6,NA,CASSQDTRALHSPLHF,TGCGCCAGCAGCCAAGATACCAGGGCGTTGCATTCACCCCTCCACTTT
19,TRBV5-1,NA,TRBJ1-6,NA,CASSLVGPHRDGKDSPLHF,TGCGCCAGCAGCTTGGTTGGCCCCCACAGGGATGGAAAGGATTCACCCCTCCACTTT
17,TRBV5-1,TRBD2,TRBJ2-1,NA,CASSSSGIPEAYNEQFF,TGCGCCAGCAGTAGTAGCGGGATCCCCGAGGCCTACAATGAGCAGTTCTTC
17,TRBV28,TRBD1,TRBJ2-5,NA,CASSPKRQGPPGETQYF,TGTGCCAGCAGTCCCAAGCGACAGGGACCGCCAGGGGAGACCCAGTACTTC
16,TRBV7-9,NA,TRBJ2-1,NA,CASSLAVSSSYNEQFF,TGTGCCAGCAGCTTAGCAGTGAGTAGCTCCTACAATGAGCAGTTCTTC
14,TRBV10-3,TRBD1,TRBJ1-2,NA,CAIASDRVGCGYTF,TGTGCCATCGCATCGGACAGGGTGGGCTGTGGCTACACCTTC
14,TRBV28,NA,TRBJ1-3,NA,CASSFKLSGNTIYF,TGTGCCAGCAGTTTCAAGCTCTCTGGAAACACCATATATTTT
15,TRBV14,TRBD2,TRBJ2-1,NA,CASSQFSGRAYEQFF,TGTGCCAGCAGCCAATTTAGCGGGAGGGCCTATGAGCAGTTCTTC
15,TRBV2,TRBD2,TRBJ2-1,once,CASSTGTSGRGEQFF,TGTGCCAGCTCAACCGGGACTAGCGGGAGAGGTGAGCAGTTCTTC
18,TRBV23-1,NA,TRBJ1-2,NA,CASSQSDPRTEANYGYTF,TGCGCCAGCAGTCAATCGGATCCTAGGACAGAGGCTAACTATGGCTACACCTTC
12,TRBV6-6,NA,TRBJ1-1,NA,CASEGGIGEAFF,TGTGCCAGCGAGGGTGGGATTGGTGAAGCTTTCTTT
14,TRBV18,NA,TRBJ1-2,NA,CASSPPGSPTGYTF,TGTGCCAGCTCACCACCGGGCAGCCCCACTGGCTACACCTTC
17,TRBV18,TRBD2,TRBJ2-7,NA,CASSPGGPTSGTYEQYF,TGTGCCAGCTCACCGGGGGGGCCGACTAGCGGGACCTACGAGCAGTACTTC
15,TRBV4-1,NA,TRBJ1-2,few,CASSQGIGEGYGYTF,TGCGCCAGCAGCCAAGGTATAGGGGAGGGCTATGGCTACACCTTC
14,TRBV6-1,TRBD2,TRBJ2-5,NA,CASSMGREAETQYF,TGTGCCAGCAGCATGGGCCGGGAGGCGGAGACCCAGTACTTC
16,TRBV5-5,TRBD1,TRBJ1-5,NA,CASSLGGQGSNQPQHF,TGTGCCAGCAGCTTGGGGGGACAGGGAAGCAATCAGCCCCAGCATTTT
13,TRBV15,TRBD1,TRBJ1-1,NA,CATGGQGASEAFF,TGTGCCACCGGGGGACAGGGGGCTTCTGAAGCTTTCTTT
15,TRBV5-8,TRBD2,TRBJ2-3,NA,CASYLERGVTDTQYF,TGTGCCAGCTATCTTGAGCGGGGGGTTACAGATACGCAGTATTTT
15,TRBV4-3,TRBD1,TRBJ1-2,NA,CASSHPADRGDGYTF,TGCGCCAGCAGCCATCCCGCCGACAGGGGCGATGGCTACACCTTC
15,TRBV10-3,NA,TRBJ2-2,NA,CAISDGYGNTGELFF,TGTGCCATCAGTGACGGGTACGGAAACACCGGGGAGCTGTTTTTT
14,TRBV7-6,NA,TRBJ2-7,NA,CASIVRLDSYEQYF,TGTGCCAGCATCGTCCGACTGGACTCCTACGAGCAGTACTTC
16,TRBV18,NA,TRBJ1-6,NA,CASSPAAATYNSPLHF,TGTGCCAGCTCACCAGCGGCAGCAACTTATAATTCACCCCTCCACTTT
12,TRBV7-6,NA,TRBJ2-7,NA,CASSPMEGEQYF,TGTGCCAGCAGCCCTATGGAGGGCGAGCAGTACTTC
15,TRBV6-5,NA,TRBJ2-7,NA,CASSYSQGNSYEQYF,TGTGCCAGCAGTTACTCGCAGGGCAACTCCTACGAGCAGTACTTC
20,TRBV5-1,TRBD1,TRBJ2-1,NA,CASSLKPGQYFGSSYNEQFF,TGCGCCAGCAGCCTAAAACCGGGACAGTATTTTGGGAGCTCCTACAATGAGCAGTTCTTC
16,TRBV5-5,NA,TRBJ2-7,NA,CASRYSFTGRSYEQYF,TGTGCCAGCAGGTACTCGTTTACGGGGAGGTCCTACGAGCAGTACTTC
16,TRBV7-8,NA,TRBJ1-4,NA,CASSQFASQGNEKLFF,TGTGCCAGCAGTCAATTCGCGTCACAGGGTAATGAAAAACTGTTTTTT
19,TRBV5-1,NA,TRBJ2-1,NA,CASSLEGRLHRIRWNEQFF,TGCGCCAGCAGCTTGGAGGGGCGTCTCCACCGCATTAGGTGGAATGAGCAGTTCTTC
14,TRBV4-1,NA,TRBJ2-5,NA,CASMGGAEQETQYF,TGCGCCAGCATGGGGGGTGCGGAACAAGAGACCCAGTACTTC
14,TRBV6-5,TRBD1,TRBJ1-4,NA,CASGQVQGNEKLFF,TGTGCCAGCGGACAGGTCCAGGGGAATGAAAAACTGTTTTTT
15,TRBV19,TRBD2,TRBJ2-5,NA,CASSIQREGVETQYF,TGTGCCAGTAGTATTCAGCGGGAGGGGGTAGAGACCCAGTACTTC
16,TRBV6-5,NA,TRBJ1-1,NA,CASSYWGTRGNTEAFF,TGTGCCAGCAGTTACTGGGGGACGCGGGGGAACACTGAAGCTTTCTTT
14,TRBV27,TRBD1,TRBJ2-7,NA,CASSQRDRVYEQYF,TGTGCCAGCAGTCAACGGGACAGGGTCTACGAGCAGTACTTC
14,TRBV15,NA,TRBJ1-5,NA,CATSRDGPNQPQHF,TGTGCCACCAGCAGAGATGGCCCTAATCAGCCCCAGCATTTT
19,TRBV23-1,TRBD2,TRBJ2-1,NA,CASSQSKCLADSSYNEQFF,TGCGCCAGCAGTCAATCTAAGTGTCTAGCGGATAGCTCCTACAATGAGCAGTTCTTC
16,TRBV5-8,NA,TRBJ2-7,few,CASSLRLGAGSYEQYF,TGTGCCAGCAGCTTGCGGTTGGGTGCGGGCAGCTACGAGCAGTACTTC
16,TRBV14,NA,TRBJ1-2,NA,CASSYLQGSPNYGYTF,TGTGCCAGCAGCTACTTACAGGGATCCCCAAACTATGGCTACACCTTC
16,TRBV7-2,TRBD1,TRBJ2-7,NA,CASSLAGQGPPYEQYF,TGTGCCAGCAGCTTAGCAGGACAGGGGCCCCCCTACGAGCAGTACTTC
14,TRBV5-6,NA,TRBJ2-1,NA,CASSLFARGNEQFF,TGTGCCAGCAGCTTATTCGCTAGGGGCAATGAGCAGTTCTTC
16,TRBV5-4,TRBD1,TRBJ2-2,NA,CASSLVGTGHTGELFF,TGTGCCAGCAGCTTGGTTGGGACAGGGCACACCGGGGAGCTGTTTTTT
15,TRBV18,NA,TRBJ1-2,once,CASSPTREGGDGYTF,TGTGCCAGCTCACCTACCCGAGAAGGGGGAGACGGCTACACCTTC